This T cell receptor (beta chain) was recorded in a study of Graves' ophthalmopathy and Graves' hyperthyroidism. Study-level findings and limits: Ophthalmopathy progression predictions by the model showed roughly 75% specificity and roughly 71% sensitivity.

The germline V gene encodes CDR1 SGHTA and CDR2 FQGNSA. After removal of 7 bases from V and 0 bases from J, the junction contained 8 bases not matched to a gene. The CDR3 runs 15 residues. Amplifying from RNA transcripts, the study obtained TCR beta CDR3 regions. The library came from an HTBI-primed first-round RT-PCR and a second-round multiplex PCR. One entry per CDR3 protein, called by TCRdb with MiXCR from the multiplex PCR reads. The sample carries about 400,000 distinct CDR3 sequences, 20% to 25% recorded once. Among the exclusions were patients with other autoimmune diseases, uncontrolled infections, pregnancy or lactation. Roughly 10 ml of fresh blood yielded the PBMCs by density gradient. This clonotype was detected many times. Its antigen remains unknown.

The sequenced sample consisted of peripheral blood. The sequence was obtained from a woman younger than 30 with stable Graves' hyperthyroidism. The chain uses TRBV7-2 and TRBJ1-1; 7 bases are shared with TRBD1. The CDR3 is CASIKTGPMNTEAFF. CDR3 nucleotide sequence: TGTGCCAGCATTAAGACAGGGCCGATGAACACTGAAGCTTTCTTT.